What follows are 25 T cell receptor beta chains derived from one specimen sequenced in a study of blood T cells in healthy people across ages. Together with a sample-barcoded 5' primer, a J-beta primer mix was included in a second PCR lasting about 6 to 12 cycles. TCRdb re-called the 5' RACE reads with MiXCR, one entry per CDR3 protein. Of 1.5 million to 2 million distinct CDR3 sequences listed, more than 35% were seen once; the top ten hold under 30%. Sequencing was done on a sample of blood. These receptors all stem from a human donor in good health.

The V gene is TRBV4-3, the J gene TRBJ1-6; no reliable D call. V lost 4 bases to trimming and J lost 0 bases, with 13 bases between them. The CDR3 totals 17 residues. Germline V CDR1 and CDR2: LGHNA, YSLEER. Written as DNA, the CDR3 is TGCGCCAGCAGCCCAAGACGCGGGTTCTCCTATAATTCACCCCTCCACTTT. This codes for CASSPRRGFSYNSPLHF.

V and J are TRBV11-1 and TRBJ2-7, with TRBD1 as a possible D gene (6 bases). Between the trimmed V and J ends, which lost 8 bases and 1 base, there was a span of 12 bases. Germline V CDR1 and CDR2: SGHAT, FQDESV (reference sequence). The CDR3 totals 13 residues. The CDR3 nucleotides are TGTGCCAGCGGAGGCAGGGGTTCCTACGAGCAGTACTTC. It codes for CASGGRGSYEQYF. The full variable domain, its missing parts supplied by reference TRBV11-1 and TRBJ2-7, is EAEVAQSPRYKITEKSQAVAFWCDPISGHATLYWYRQILGQGPELLVQFQDESVVDDSQLPKDRFSAERLKGVDSTLKIQPAELGDSAMYLCASGGRGSYEQYFGPGTRLTVT.

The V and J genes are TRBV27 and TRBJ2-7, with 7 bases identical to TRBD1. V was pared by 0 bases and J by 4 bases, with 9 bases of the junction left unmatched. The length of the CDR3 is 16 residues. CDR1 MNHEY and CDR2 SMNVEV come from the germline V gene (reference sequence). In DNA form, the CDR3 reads TGTGCCAGCAGTTTATCGTCAGGGACAGTTTCATACGAGCAGTACTTC. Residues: CASSLSSGTVSYEQYF.

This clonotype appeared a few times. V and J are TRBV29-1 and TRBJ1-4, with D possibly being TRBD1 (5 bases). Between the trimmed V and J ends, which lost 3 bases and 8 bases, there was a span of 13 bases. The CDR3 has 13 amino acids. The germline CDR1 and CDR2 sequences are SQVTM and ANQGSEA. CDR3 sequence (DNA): TGCAGCGTTGATAAAGGGGTTGGCGAAAAACTGTTTTTT. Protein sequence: CSVDKGVGEKLFF.

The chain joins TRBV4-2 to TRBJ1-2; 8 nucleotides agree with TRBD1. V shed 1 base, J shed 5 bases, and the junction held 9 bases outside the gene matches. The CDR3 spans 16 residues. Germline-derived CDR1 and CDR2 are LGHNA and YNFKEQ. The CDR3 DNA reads TGTGCCAGCAGCCAAGGGACAGGGACCGACCCATATGGCTACACCTTC. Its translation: CASSQGTGTDPYGYTF.

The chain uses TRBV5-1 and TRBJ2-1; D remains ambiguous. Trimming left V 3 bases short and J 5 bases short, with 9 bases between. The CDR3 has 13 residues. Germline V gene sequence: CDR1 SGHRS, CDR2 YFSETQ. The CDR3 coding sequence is TGCGCCAGCAGCTATTACCTGAACAATGAGCAGTTCTTC. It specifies CASSYYLNNEQFF.

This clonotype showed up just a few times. CDR3: CSVEDLSGAYEQYF. CDR3 in DNA: TGCAGCGTTGAAGACCTTAGCGGGGCTTACGAGCAGTACTTC. The V call is TRBV29-1, the J call TRBJ2-7; TRBD2 aligns across 8 bases. Germline values: CDR1 SQVTM, CDR2 ANQGSEA. After removal of 0 bases from V and 4 bases from J, the junction contained 5 bases not matched to a gene. The CDR3 is made up of 14 amino acids.

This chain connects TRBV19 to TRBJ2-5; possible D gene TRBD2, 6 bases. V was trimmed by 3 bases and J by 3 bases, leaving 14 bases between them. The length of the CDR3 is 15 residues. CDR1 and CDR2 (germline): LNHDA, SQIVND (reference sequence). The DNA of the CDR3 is TGTGCCAGTAGTATCGGGGCGGGGTCAGAAGAGACCCAGTACTTC. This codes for CASSIGAGSEETQYF.

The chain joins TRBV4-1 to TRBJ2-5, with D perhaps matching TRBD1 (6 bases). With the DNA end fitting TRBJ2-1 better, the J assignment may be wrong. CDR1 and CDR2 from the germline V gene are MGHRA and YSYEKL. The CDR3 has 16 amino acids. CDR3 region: CASSGTPGVYQETQFF. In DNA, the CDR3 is TGCGCCAGCAGCGGTACACCAGGGGTATATCAGGAGACCCAGTTCTTC.

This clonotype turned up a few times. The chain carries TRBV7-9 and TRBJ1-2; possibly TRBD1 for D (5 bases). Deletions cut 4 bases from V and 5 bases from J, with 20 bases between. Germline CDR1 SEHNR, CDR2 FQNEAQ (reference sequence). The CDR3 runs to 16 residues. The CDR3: CASSYKPGPLSYGYTF. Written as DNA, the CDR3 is TGTGCCAGCAGCTATAAACCGGGGCCATTATCTTATGGCTACACCTTC.

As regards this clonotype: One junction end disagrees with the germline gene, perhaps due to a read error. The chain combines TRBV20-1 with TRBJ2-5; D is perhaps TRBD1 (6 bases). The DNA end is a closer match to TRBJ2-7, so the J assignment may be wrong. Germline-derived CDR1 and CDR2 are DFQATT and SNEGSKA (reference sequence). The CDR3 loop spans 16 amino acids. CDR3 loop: CSARGGGRTVSYEQYF. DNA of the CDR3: TGTAGTGCTAGAGGGGGTGGAAGGACTGTCTCCTACGAGCAGTACTTC.

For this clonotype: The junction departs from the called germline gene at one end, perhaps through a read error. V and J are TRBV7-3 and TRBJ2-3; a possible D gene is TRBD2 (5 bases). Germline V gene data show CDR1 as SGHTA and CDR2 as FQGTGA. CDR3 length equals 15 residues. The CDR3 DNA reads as TGTGCCAGCAGCCCTATTCCATCTAGCACAGATACGCGGTATTTT. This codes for CASSPIPSSTDTRYF.

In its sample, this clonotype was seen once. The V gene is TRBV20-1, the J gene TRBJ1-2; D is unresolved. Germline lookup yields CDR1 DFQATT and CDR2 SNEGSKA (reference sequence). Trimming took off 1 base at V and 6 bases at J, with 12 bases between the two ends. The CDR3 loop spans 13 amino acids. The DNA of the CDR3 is TGCAGTGCTAGAGTCTATACAGAGGATGGCTACACCTTC. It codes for CSARVYTEDGYTF.

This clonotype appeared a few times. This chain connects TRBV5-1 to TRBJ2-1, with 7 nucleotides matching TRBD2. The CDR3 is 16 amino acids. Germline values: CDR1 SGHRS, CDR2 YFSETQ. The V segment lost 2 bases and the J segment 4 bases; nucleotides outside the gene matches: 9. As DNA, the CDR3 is TGCGCCAGCAGCTTCGCGGGGGTTGGTAGGTACAATGAGCAGTTCTTC. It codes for CASSFAGVGRYNEQFF.

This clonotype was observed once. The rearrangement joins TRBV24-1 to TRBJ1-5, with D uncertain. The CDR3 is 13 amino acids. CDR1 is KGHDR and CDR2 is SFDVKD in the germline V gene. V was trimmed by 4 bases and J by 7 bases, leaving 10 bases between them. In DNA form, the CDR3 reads TGTGCCACCAGTGAATCAAGGGTCCAGCCCCAGCATTTT. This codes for CATSESRVQPQHF.

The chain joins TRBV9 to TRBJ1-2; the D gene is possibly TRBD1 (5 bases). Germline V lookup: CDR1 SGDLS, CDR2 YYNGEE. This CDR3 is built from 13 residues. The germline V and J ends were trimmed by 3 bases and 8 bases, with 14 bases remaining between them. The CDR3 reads CASSETDLGGYTF. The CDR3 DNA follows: TGTGCCAGCAGCGAGACAGATTTGGGCGGCTACACCTTC.

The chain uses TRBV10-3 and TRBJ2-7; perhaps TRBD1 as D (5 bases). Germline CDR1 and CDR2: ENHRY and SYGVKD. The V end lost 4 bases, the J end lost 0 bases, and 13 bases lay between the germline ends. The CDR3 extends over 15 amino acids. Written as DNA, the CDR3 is TGTGCCATCAGTGTGACCAGGGAAACCTCCTACGAGCAGTACTTC. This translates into CAISVTRETSYEQYF.

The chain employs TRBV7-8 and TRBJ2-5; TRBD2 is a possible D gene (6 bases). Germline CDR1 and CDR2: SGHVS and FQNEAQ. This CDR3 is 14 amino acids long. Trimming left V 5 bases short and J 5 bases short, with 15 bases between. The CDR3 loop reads CASSPRGSAETQYF. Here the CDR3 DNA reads TGTGCCAGCAGCCCCCGGGGGTCGGCGGAGACCCAGTACTTC.

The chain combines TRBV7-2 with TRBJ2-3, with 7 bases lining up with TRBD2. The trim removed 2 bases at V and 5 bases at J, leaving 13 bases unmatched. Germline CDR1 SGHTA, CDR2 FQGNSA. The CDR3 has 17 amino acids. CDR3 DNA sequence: TGTGCCAGCAGCTTATTCCTAGCGGACTCCTCGGAAGATACGCAGTATTTT. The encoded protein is CASSLFLADSSEDTQYF. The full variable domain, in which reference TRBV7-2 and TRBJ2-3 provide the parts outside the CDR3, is GAGVSQSPSNKVTEKGKDVELRCDPISGHTALYWYRQSLGQGLEFLIYFQGNSAPDKSGLPSDRFSAERTGGSVSTLTIQRTQQEDSAVYLCASSLFLADSSEDTQYFGPGTRLTVL.

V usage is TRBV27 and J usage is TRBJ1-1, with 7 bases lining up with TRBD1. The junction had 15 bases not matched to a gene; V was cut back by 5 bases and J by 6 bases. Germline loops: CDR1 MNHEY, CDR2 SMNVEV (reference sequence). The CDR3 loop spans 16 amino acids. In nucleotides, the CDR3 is TGTGCCAGCAGTCCGACCTTGGTGACAGGGAGGCCTGAAGCTTTCTTT. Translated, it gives CASSPTLVTGRPEAFF.

CDR3 loop: CASIDSGTGGEKLFF. The CDR3 DNA follows: TGTGCCAGCATTGACTCCGGGACAGGGGGCGAAAAACTGTTTTTT. This chain links TRBV6-6 with TRBJ1-4, with 12 bases that match TRBD1. Germline CDR1 MNHNY, CDR2 SVGAGI (reference sequence). The CDR3 sequence is 15 residues long. The V and J ends lost 7 bases and 8 bases, in that order; junction bases with no gene match: 8.

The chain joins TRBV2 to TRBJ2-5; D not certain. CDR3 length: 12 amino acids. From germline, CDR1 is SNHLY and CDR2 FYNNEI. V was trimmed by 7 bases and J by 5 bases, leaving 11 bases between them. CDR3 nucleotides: TGTGCCAGCATTTCGTCGGGCGAGACCCAGTACTTC. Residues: CASISSGETQYF. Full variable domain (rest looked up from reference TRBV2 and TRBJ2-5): EPEVTQTPSHQVTQMGQEVILRCVPISNHLYFYWYRQILGQKVEFLVSFYNNEISEKSEIFDDQFSVERPDGSNFTLKIRSTKLEDSAMYFCASISSGETQYFGPGTRLLVL.

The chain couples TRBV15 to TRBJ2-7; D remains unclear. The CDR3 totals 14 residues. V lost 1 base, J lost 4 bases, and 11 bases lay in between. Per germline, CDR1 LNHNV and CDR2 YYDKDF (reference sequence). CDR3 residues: CATSRAQNPYEQYF. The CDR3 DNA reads TGTGCCACCAGCAGAGCCCAGAATCCTTACGAGCAGTACTTC.

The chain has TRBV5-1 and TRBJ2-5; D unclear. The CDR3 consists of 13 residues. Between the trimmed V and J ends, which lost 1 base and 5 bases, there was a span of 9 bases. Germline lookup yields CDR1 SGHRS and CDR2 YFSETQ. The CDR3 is CASSLRMRETQYF. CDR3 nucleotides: TGCGCCAGCAGCTTGCGAATGAGGGAGACCCAGTACTTC. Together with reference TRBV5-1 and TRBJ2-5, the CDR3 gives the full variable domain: KAGVTQTPRYLIKTRGQQVTLSCSPISGHRSVSWYQQTPGQGLQFLFEYFSETQRNKGNFPGRFSGRQFSNSRSEMNVSTLELGDSALYLCASSLRMRETQYFGPGTRLLVL.

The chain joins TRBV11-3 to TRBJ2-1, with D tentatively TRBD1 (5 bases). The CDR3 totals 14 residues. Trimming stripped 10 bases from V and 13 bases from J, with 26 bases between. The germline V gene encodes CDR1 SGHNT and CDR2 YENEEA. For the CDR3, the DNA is TGTGCCATACGATGGGGCCCGATGGGGTTGCGACAGTTCTTC. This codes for CAIRWGPMGLRQFF. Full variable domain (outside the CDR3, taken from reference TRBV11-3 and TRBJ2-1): EAGVVQSPRYKIIEKKQPVAFWCNPISGHNTLYWYLQNLGQGPELLIRYENEEAVDDSQLPKDRFSAERLKGVDSTLKIQPAELGDSAVYLCAIRWGPMGLRQFFGPGTRLTVL.